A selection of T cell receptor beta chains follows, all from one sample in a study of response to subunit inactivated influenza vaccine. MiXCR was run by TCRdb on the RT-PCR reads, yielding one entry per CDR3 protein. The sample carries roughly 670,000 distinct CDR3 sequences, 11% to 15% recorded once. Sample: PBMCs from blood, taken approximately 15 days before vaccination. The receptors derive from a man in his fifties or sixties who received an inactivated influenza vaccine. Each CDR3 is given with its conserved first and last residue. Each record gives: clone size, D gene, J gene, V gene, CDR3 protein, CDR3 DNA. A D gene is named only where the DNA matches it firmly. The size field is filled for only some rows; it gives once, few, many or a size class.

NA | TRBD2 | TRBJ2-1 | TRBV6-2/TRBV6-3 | CASSYQRGVEQFF | TGTGCCAGCAGTTACCAGCGGGGGGTTGAGCAGTTCTTC
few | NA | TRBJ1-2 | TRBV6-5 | CASSYYSRYGYTF | TGTGCCAGCAGTTACTACAGCCGCTATGGCTACACCTTC
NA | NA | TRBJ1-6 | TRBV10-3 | CAISAGLDSPLHF | TGTGCCATCAGCGCAGGGTTGGATTCACCCCTCCACTTT
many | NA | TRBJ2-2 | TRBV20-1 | CSAKTAAITGELFF | TGCAGTGCTAAGACGGCGGCCATCACCGGGGAGCTGTTTTTT
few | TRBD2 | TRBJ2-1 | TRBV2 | CASSEVGLAGDEQFF | TGTGCCAGCAGTGAAGTAGGACTAGCGGGGGATGAGCAGTTCTTC
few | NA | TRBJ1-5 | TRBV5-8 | CASSLVAVNSNQPQHF | TGTGCCAGCAGCTTGGTGGCAGTAAATAGCAATCAGCCCCAGCATTTT
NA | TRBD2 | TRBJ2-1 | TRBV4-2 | CASSQAVGRGAADEQFF | TGTGCCAGCAGCCAAGCCGTGGGGCGGGGGGCTGCGGATGAGCAGTTCTTC
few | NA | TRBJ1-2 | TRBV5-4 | CASSADPTPLERSYTF | TGTGCCAGCAGCGCTGACCCGACACCTCTAGAGAGGAGCTACACCTTC
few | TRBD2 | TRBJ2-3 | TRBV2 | CASSEWLAGSTDTQYF | TGTGCCAGCAGTGAGTGGCTAGCGGGATCCACAGATACGCAGTATTTT
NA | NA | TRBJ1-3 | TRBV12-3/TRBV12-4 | CASSFTVLLRGTIYF | TGTGCCAGCAGTTTCACGGTGCTCTTGCGGGGCACCATATATTTT
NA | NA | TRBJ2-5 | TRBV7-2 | CASSADTQQETQYF | TGTGCCAGCAGCGCGGACACGCAGCAAGAGACCCAGTACTTC
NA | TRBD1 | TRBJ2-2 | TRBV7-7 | CASTDTGDHTGELFF | TGTGCTAGCACCGATACAGGGGACCACACCGGGGAGCTGTTTTTT
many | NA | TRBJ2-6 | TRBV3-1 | CASSQSQLVGANVLTF | TGTGCCAGCAGCCAAAGTCAGTTAGTCGGGGCCAACGTCCTGACTTTC
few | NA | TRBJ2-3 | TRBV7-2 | CASSLAGWGGIKGTDTQYF | TGTGCCAGCAGCTTAGCCGGCTGGGGCGGGATTAAGGGCACAGATACGCAGTATTTT
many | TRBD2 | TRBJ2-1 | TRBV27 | CASSFGGGNEQFF | TGTGCCAGCAGTTTCGGGGGGGGGAATGAGCAGTTCTTC
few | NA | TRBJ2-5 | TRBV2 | CASSDYQTQYF | TGTGCCAGCAGTGACTATCAGACCCAGTACTTC
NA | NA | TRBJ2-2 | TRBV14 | CASSHRSGLGGGELFF | TGTGCCAGCAGCCACCGGAGTGGGCTGGGTGGCGGGGAGCTGTTTTTT
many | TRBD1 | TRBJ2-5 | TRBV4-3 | CASSPTGGETQYF | TGCGCCAGCAGCCCGACAGGGGGAGAGACCCAGTACTTC
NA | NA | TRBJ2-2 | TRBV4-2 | CASSQGLAETGELFF | TGTGCCAGCAGCCAAGGATTAGCGGAAACCGGGGAGCTGTTTTTT
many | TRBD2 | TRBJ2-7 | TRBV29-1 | CSVGGGFGQYF | TGCAGCGTTGGCGGGGGGTTCGGGCAGTACTTC
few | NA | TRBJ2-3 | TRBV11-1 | CASSRIADTQYF | TGTGCCAGCAGCCGGATCGCAGATACGCAGTATTTT
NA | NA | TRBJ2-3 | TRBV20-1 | CSARDLAGWDTDTQYF | TGCAGTGCTAGAGATCTTGCCGGGTGGGACACAGATACGCAGTATTTT
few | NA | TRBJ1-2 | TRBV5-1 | CASSEAQGRVEHGYTF | TGCGCCAGCAGCGAAGCCCAGGGACGGGTTGAGCATGGCTACACCTTC
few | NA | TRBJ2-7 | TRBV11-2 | CASSYWETSSYEQYF | TGTGCCAGCAGCTACTGGGAGACCAGCTCCTACGAGCAGTACTTC
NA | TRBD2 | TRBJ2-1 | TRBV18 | CASSQTAGIVNEQFF | TGTGCCAGCTCACAAACAGCGGGAATCGTCAATGAGCAGTTCTTC
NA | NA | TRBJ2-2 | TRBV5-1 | CASSLVSPNTGELFF | TGCGCCAGCAGCTTAGTCAGTCCGAACACCGGGGAGCTGTTTTTT
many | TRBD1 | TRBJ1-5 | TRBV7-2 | CASSSGQTLSNQPQHF | TGTGCCAGCAGCTCGGGACAGACCCTTAGCAATCAGCCCCAGCATTTT
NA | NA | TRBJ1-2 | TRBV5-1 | CASTQGDYNYGYTF | TGCGCCAGTACGCAGGGCGACTACAACTATGGCTACACCTTC
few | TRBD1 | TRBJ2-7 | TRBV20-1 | CSASPIDRVYEQYF | TGCAGTGCTAGTCCGATTGACAGGGTCTACGAGCAGTACTTC
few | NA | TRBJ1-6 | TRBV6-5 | CASSSARRGGLRYNSPLHF | TGTGCCAGCAGTTCCGCTCGACGGGGGGGGCTTAGGTATAATTCACCCCTCCACTTT
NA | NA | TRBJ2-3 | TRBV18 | CASSPQQSGDTQYF | TGTGCCAGCTCACCACAGCAGAGTGGAGATACGCAGTATTTT
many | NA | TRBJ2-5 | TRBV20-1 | CSAPPPSEETQYF | TGCAGTGCCCCTCCCCCTAGTGAGGAGACCCAGTACTTC
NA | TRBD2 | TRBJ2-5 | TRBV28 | CASSFGGNQETQYF | TGTGCCAGCAGTTTCGGGGGGAACCAAGAGACCCAGTACTTC
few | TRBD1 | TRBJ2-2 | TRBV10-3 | CAISDRVDTGELFF | TGTGCCATCAGCGACAGGGTGGACACCGGGGAGCTGTTTTTT
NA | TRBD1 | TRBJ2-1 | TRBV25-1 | CASRTGTGFYNEQFF | TGTGCCAGCAGGACCGGGACAGGCTTCTACAATGAGCAGTTCTTC
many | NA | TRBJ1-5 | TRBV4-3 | CASSQGTPGSAQHF | TGCGCCAGCAGCCAGGGGACACCGGGCTCGGCCCAGCATTTT
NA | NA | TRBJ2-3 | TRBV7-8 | CASSFQRQKVTDTQYF | TGTGCCAGCAGCTTCCAGCGACAGAAAGTAACAGATACGCAGTATTTT
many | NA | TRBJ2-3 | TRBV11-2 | CASSYGHTTTDTQYF | TGTGCCAGCAGCTACGGACACACGACCACAGATACGCAGTATTTT
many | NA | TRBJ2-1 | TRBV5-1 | CASSLHLGGNEQFF | TGCGCCAGCAGCTTGCACCTAGGGGGGAATGAGCAGTTCTTC
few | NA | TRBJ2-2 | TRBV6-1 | CASRLRRATGELFF | TGTGCCAGCAGGCTCCGGAGAGCTACCGGGGAGCTGTTTTTT
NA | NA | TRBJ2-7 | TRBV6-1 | CASTPGGDYEQYF | TGTGCCAGCACCCCCGGGGGTGATTACGAGCAGTACTTC
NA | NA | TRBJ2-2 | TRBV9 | CASSVRYLNTGELFF | TGTGCCAGCAGCGTACGATACCTGAACACCGGGGAGCTGTTTTTT
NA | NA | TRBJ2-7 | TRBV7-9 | CASSSGFVGFSYEQYF | TGTGCCAGCAGCTCGGGGTTCGTGGGATTCTCCTACGAGCAGTACTTC
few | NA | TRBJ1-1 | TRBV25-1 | CASSEWDGLNTEAFF | TGTGCCAGCAGTGAATGGGACGGACTGAACACTGAAGCTTTCTTT
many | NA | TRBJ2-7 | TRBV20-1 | CSARSPRDSYEQYF | TGCAGTGCTAGATCCCCCAGGGACTCTTACGAGCAGTACTTC
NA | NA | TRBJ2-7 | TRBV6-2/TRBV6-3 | CASSSLWGYEQYF | TGTGCCAGCAGTTCTCTGTGGGGATACGAGCAGTACTTC
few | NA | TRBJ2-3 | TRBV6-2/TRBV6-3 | CASSYAPGADTQYF | TGTGCCAGCAGTTACGCTCCGGGGGCAGATACGCAGTATTTT
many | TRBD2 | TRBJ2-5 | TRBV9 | CASSVNAGLVTETQYF | TGTGCCAGCAGCGTGAACGCGGGACTAGTGACAGAGACCCAGTACTTC
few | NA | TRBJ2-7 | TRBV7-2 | CASSLVAGRHYEQYF | TGTGCCAGCAGCTTAGTTGCCGGGAGACACTACGAGCAGTACTTC
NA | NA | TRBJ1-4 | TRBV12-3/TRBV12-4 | CASTLKGTNEKLFF | TGTGCCAGCACCCTCAAGGGGACTAATGAAAAACTGTTTTTT
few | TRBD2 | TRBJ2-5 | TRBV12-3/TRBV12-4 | CASSASGGLETQYF | TGTGCCAGCAGTGCTAGCGGGGGTTTGGAGACCCAGTACTTC
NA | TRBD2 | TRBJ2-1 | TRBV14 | CASSFSGRADNEQFF | TGTGCCAGCAGCTTCAGCGGGAGGGCAGACAATGAGCAGTTCTTC
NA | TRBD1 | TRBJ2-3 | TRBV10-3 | CAIRKTGDTDTQYF | TGTGCCATCAGGAAAACAGGGGACACAGATACGCAGTATTTT
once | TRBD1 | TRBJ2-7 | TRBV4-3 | CAGSQDPTGGPYEQYF | TGCGCCGGCAGCCAAGATCCGACAGGGGGGCCCTACGAGCAGTACTTC
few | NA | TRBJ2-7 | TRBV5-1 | CASSLEPMYEQYF | TGCGCCAGCAGCTTGGAACCTATGTACGAGCAGTACTTC